The 7 T cell receptor beta chains below come from one sample, sequenced in a study of neoadjuvant anti-PD-1 for oral cavity cancer. Clones were sequenced by immunoSEQ multiplex PCR, and TCRdb holds only the in-frame ones, with some missing. This sample has 60,000 to 75,000 clones, with over 70% found just once. Sequenced here: PBMCs, sampled before nivolumab (anti-PD-1) treatment. The receptors originated from a person aged 35 to 85 with oral cavity squamous cell carcinoma.

V is TRBV5-1 and J is TRBJ1-5; D is undetermined. Germline assignment: CDR1 SGHRS and CDR2 YFSETQ. The V end lost 2 bases, the J end lost 3 bases, and 6 bases lay between the germline ends. This CDR3 spans 13 amino acids. CDR3 in DNA: TGCGCCAGCAGCTTTGGGTACAATCAGCCCCAGCATTTT. This translates into CASSFGYNQPQHF.

This rearrangement joins TRBV12-5 to TRBJ1-6, with a weak D call TRBD1 (6 bases). The CDR3 extends over 20 amino acids. The germline V gene has CDR1 LGHNT and CDR2 FRNRAP. V lost 6 bases, J lost 0 bases, and 24 bases lay in between. CDR3 residues: CASGRKWTLGGSSYNSPLHF. Written as DNA, the CDR3 is TGTGCTAGTGGCCGCAAATGGACCCTAGGGGGTAGCTCCTATAATTCACCCCTCCACTTT. Full variable domain (missing parts from reference TRBV12-5 and TRBJ1-6): DARVTQTPRHKVTEMGQEVTMRCQPILGHNTVFWYRQTMMQGLELLAYFRNRAPLDDSGMPKDRFSAEMPDATLATLKIQPSEPRDSAVYFCASGRKWTLGGSSYNSPLHFGNGTRLTVT.

The chain carries TRBV9 and TRBJ2-5, with a possible D match to TRBD1 (5 bases). The CDR3 totals 15 residues. Trimming removed 3 bases from V and 1 base from J, with 13 bases in between. Germline loops: CDR1 SGDLS, CDR2 YYNGEE. The CDR3 sequence: CASSGQTETQETQYF. CDR3 in DNA: TGTGCCAGCAGCGGACAGACAGAGACCCAAGAGACCCAGTACTTC.

V usage is TRBV7-8 and J usage is TRBJ2-3, with D possibly TRBD2 on 8 matching bases. Germline CDR1 is SGHVS and CDR2 is FQNEAQ. V was clipped by 3 bases and J by 4 bases, with 17 bases between them. The length of the CDR3 is 16 residues. CDR3 residues: CASSFRGTRHSDTQYF. The CDR3 DNA reads TGTGCCAGCAGCTTCAGGGGGACTAGACACTCAGATACGCAGTATTTT.

The J gene is TRBJ2-7, the V gene TRBV9; maybe TRBD1 (6 bases). This CDR3 comprises 14 residues. V was cut by 0 bases and J by 6 bases, with 13 bases left in between. Germline V gives CDR1 SGDLS, CDR2 YYNGEE. The CDR3 loop is CASSVATGPREQYF. DNA of the CDR3: TGTGCCAGCAGCGTAGCTACAGGGCCCCGCGAGCAGTACTTC.

This sequence joins TRBV5-1 and TRBJ2-4, with D uncertain. There are 14 residues in the CDR3. Germline lookup yields CDR1 SGHRS and CDR2 YFSETQ. With 5 bases removed from V and 0 bases from J, the gap between germline ends came to 9 bases. CDR3 nucleotide sequence: TGCGCCAGCAGTGAAGGTCTAGCCAAAAACATTCAGTACTTC. This encodes CASSEGLAKNIQYF.

A few counts support this clone. V is TRBV15 and J is TRBJ2-7; 9 bases line up with TRBD1. With V trimmed by 6 bases and J by 3 bases, 6 bases remained unmatched. Germline CDR1 is LNHNV and CDR2 is YYDKDF (reference sequence). The CDR3 is 14 residues long. The CDR3 DNA reads TGTGCCACCAGACGGGCGACAGGGGGCTACGAGCAGTACTTC. Its protein is CATRRATGGYEQYF.